This is a list of T cell receptor beta chains from one sample in a study of control samples from healthy donors and cancer patients. Clones were sequenced by immunoSEQ multiplex PCR, and TCRdb holds only the in-frame ones, with some missing. The table records around 130,000 clones, about 90% of them present only once. Sequencing was carried out using PBMCs. The receptor source for this set is a man between 50 and 59 years old with head and neck cancer. Both conserved end residues are part of each CDR3.

TRBV27	TRBJ2-1	CASTQELGYNEQFF
TRBV7-9	TRBJ2-5	CASSLLAGGVETQYF
TRBV5-1	TRBJ2-4	CASRTQLGTQGDIQYF
TRBV6-6	TRBJ2-7	CASKYGANSYEQYF
TRBV2	TRBJ2-7	CASSSTEVYEQYF
TRBV2	TRBJ2-1	CASRRTGLTNEQFF
TRBV21-1	TRBJ1-5	CASSSKGRLLNQPQHF
TRBV28	TRBJ1-2	CASSSPDRLIGYTF
TRBV19	TRBJ2-7	CASSPNRGYYEQYF
TRBV6-6	TRBJ2-4	CASSPKTLAGKNIQYF
TRBV19	TRBJ1-3	CASSTPVRTALNF
TRBV9	TRBJ1-2	CASSPPGQGLNYGYTF
TRBV1	TRBJ2-5	CTSRLGQAVETQYF
TRBV7-2	TRBJ1-2	CASSLGQEFGYTF
TRBV2	TRBJ2-7	CAIRRGRSGASYEQYF
TRBV6-5	TRBJ1-2	CASSYSAGPYGYTF
TRBV5-8	TRBJ2-1	CASSLARNRMDEQFF
TRBV9	TRBJ1-3	CASAEQGAGNTIYF
TRBV6-6	TRBJ1-2	CASSYETGGYGYTF
TRBV5-1	TRBJ2-1	CASSSGTLSYNEQFF
TRBV4-2	TRBJ2-1	CASSQDVSFGQFF
TRBV6-2/TRBV6-3	TRBJ1-2	CASSYGQVLWDYTF
TRBV5-8	TRBJ2-7	CASSPRLDRRDYEQYF
TRBV29-1	TRBJ1-2	CSVEWGTGGYYF
TRBV28	TRBJ2-1	CASSSGGESYNEQFF
TRBV11-2	TRBJ2-6	CASSLEDNSPSGANVLTF
TRBV9	TRBJ2-7	CASSPTGLGEQYF
TRBV19	TRBJ2-1	CASSWGSGTSYNEQFF